These 29 T cell receptor beta chains share one sample of origin, sequenced in a study of T cells in Graves' hyperthyroidism and ophthalmopathy. RNA transcripts served as the template for amplifying TCR beta CDR3 regions. The study used the HTBI primer set for a first-round RT-PCR of the TCR CDR3. TCRdb re-analysed the multiplex PCR reads in MiXCR, keeping a single row per CDR3 protein. The sample yields fewer than 110,000 distinct CDR3 sequences, 40% to 50% seen once. Sequencing used blood. The source of these receptors is a man aged 35 to 55 with Graves' hyperthyroidism.

This clonotype was observed a few times. One junction end does not reproduce the germline sequence, and a read error may be involved. This sequence joins TRBV10-2 and TRBJ2-3; 14 bases agree with TRBD2. Germline CDR1 WSHSY, CDR2 SAAADI. The CDR3 contains 11 residues. The CDR3 bases are TGCGCCAGCACCGGGACTAGCGGGAGTACTTTT. This encodes CASTGTSGSTF.

This clonotype was counted many times. The rearrangement joins TRBV20-1 to TRBJ2-5; D is tentatively TRBD1 or TRBD2 (5 bases each). Germline CDR1 reads DFQATT; CDR2 reads SNEGSKA (reference sequence). The CDR3 has 15 amino acids. The V and J ends lost 6 bases and 2 bases respectively, with 19 bases between them. CDR3 DNA sequence: TGCAGTGCCACTTACAGACCGGGACCACAAGAGACCCAGTACTTC. Its protein product is CSATYRPGPQETQYF.

Points on this clonotype: A much larger clone differs by one base, so this may be a read error. The chain's CDR3 is CASSYSGQGESKSPLHF. As DNA, the CDR3 is TGTGCCAGCAGTTACTCCGGACAGGGGGAAAGTAAGTCACCCCTCCACTTT. The V call is TRBV6-5, the J call TRBJ1-6, with 10 bases identical to TRBD1. Germline-derived CDR1 and CDR2 are MNHEY and SVGAGI. CDR3 length equals 17 residues. V shed 0 bases, J shed 10 bases, and the junction held 9 bases outside the gene matches.

The chain uses TRBV7-8 and TRBJ2-3; TRBD2 agrees at 7 bases. J was trimmed by 1 base and V by 1 base; bases with no gene match: 5. The CDR3 covers 16 residues. Germline lookup yields CDR1 SGHVS and CDR2 FQNEAQ. The CDR3 DNA follows: TGTGCCAGCAGCTTAGAACCGGGGAGGGGCACAGATACGCAGTATTTT. This gives the protein CASSLEPGRGTDTQYF.

The V call is TRBV12-1, the J call TRBJ2-5; no DNA check was done on the table's D call, TRBD2. TRBV12-1 constitutes a pseudogene. The CDR3 contains 21 residues. Here the CDR3 DNA reads TGTGCCAGCAGCCCCTGGGGGGGAAGCGGGGGGTCAAGGTCTCCTAGAGAGACCCAGTACTTC. It translates to CASSPWGGSGGSRSPRETQYF.

The chain joins TRBV6-2 or TRBV6-3 to TRBJ2-1; 11 nucleotides agree with TRBD2. Losses at the gene ends were 6 bases for V and 4 bases for J; bases not matched to a gene: 2. CDR1 and CDR2 from the germline V gene are MNHEY and SVGEGT. The CDR3 extends over 14 amino acids. CDR3 sequence reads: CASRRLAGYNEQFF. The CDR3 DNA is TGTGCCAGCAGAAGACTAGCGGGATACAATGAGCAGTTCTTC.

Regarding this clonotype: The CDR3 ends on some other residue instead of the conserved phenylalanine or tryptophan, so this is likely a read error. Because the CDR3's place on the DNA is in doubt, the DNA is left out and the CDR3 is given as listed by TCRdb. The genes are TRBV20-1 and TRBJ1-5; the table's TRBD1 call for D was not verified on the DNA. From its first to its last residue, the CDR3 has 21 amino acids. Germline lookup yields CDR1 DFQATT and CDR2 SNEGSKA (reference sequence). CDR3 sequence reads: CSARDPETGGAVHIAISPTVV.

This clonotype was counted at least ten times. V and J are TRBV2 and TRBJ2-2, with 11 bases aligning to TRBD2. CDR3 length equals 19 residues. V was clipped by 5 bases and J by 2 bases; unmatched bases: 13. CDR1 is SNHLY and CDR2 is FYNNEI in the germline V gene. The DNA of the CDR3 is TGTGCCAGCAGTTTTACAACCGGGACTAGCGGCATTAACACCGGGGAGCTGTTTTTT. As protein: CASSFTTGTSGINTGELFF.

The V gene is TRBV5-6, the J gene TRBJ1-5, with a weak D call TRBD1 (5 bases). CDR3 length equals 14 residues. The germline V gene has CDR1 SGHDT and CDR2 YYEEEE. Trimming pared 4 bases from V and 4 bases from J, leaving 12 bases between. The DNA of the CDR3 is TGTGCCAGCAGCATTAGGGACGGGAATCAGCCCCAGCATTTT. Translated, it gives CASSIRDGNQPQHF.

Many counts were recorded for this clonotype. This chain joins TRBV7-9 and TRBJ2-3, with 9 bases matching TRBD1. The germline CDR1 and CDR2 sequences are SEHNR and FQNEAQ (reference sequence). J was trimmed by 8 bases and V by 4 bases; bases with no gene match: 7. This CDR3 is built from 14 residues. The CDR3 DNA follows: TGTGCCAGCAGCTCCGACAGGGGGGTCGGTACGCAGTATTTT. Its protein is CASSSDRGVGTQYF.

This clonotype was seen a single time. This CDR3 is missing its conserved last phenylalanine or tryptophan, likely due to a read error. The V gene is TRBV7-9, the J gene TRBJ2-3; TRBD2 matches at 8 bases. This CDR3 spans 17 amino acids. Germline lookup yields CDR1 SEHNR and CDR2 FQNEAQ (reference sequence). Trimming removed 4 bases from V and 0 bases from J; junction bases left unmatched: 9. CDR3 sequence (DNA): TGTGCCAGCAGCTCCGGGCGGGGGGAAACTAGCACAGATACGCAGTATCGT. This translates into CASSSGRGETSTDTQYR.

This clonotype was seen at least ten times. The chain combines TRBV4-3 with TRBJ1-2; no clear D. Germline lookup yields CDR1 LGHNA and CDR2 YSLEER. Trimming took off 0 bases at V and 0 bases at J, with 8 bases between the two ends. This CDR3 has 15 residues. The CDR3 nucleotides are TGCGCCAGCAGCCAAGATGAACGAGCTAACTATGGCTACACCTTC. Translating gives CASSQDERANYGYTF.

The chain has TRBV2 and TRBJ2-1; D may be TRBD2 (6 bases). Germline V gives CDR1 SNHLY, CDR2 FYNNEI. V lost 4 bases, J lost 4 bases, and 11 bases lay in between. The CDR3 sequence is 14 residues long. The CDR3 protein is CASSVGLAYNEQFF. CDR3 nucleotide sequence: TGTGCCAGCAGTGTTGGGCTAGCGTACAATGAGCAGTTCTTC.

This clonotype was observed a handful of times. The rearrangement uses TRBV18 and TRBJ1-1; D not certain. Germline assignment: CDR1 KGHSH and CDR2 LQKENI. The CDR3 covers 12 residues. Trimming took 5 bases from V and 3 from J, leaving 7 bases between them. The CDR3 spells CASSETYTEAFF. The CDR3 DNA sequence: TGTGCCAGCTCAGAAACGTACACTGAAGCTTTCTTT.

The V and J genes are TRBV7-2 and TRBJ1-5; 8 bases match TRBD1. Trimming removed 2 bases from V and 9 bases from J; junction bases left unmatched: 15. The CDR3 contains 17 residues. Germline V gene sequence: CDR1 SGHTA, CDR2 FQGNSA. The CDR3 reads CASSLSTGDRWQPPQHF. The CDR3 DNA reads as TGTGCCAGCAGCTTATCCACAGGGGACAGGTGGCAACCGCCCCAGCATTTT.

The chain uses TRBV20-1 and TRBJ2-7, with TRBD1 identical over 9 bases. Trimming removed 3 bases from V and 5 bases from J; junction bases left unmatched: 5. CDR1 is DFQATT, CDR2 SNEGSKA, per germline (reference sequence). This CDR3 spans 13 amino acids. CDR3 loop: CSARGTGYNEQYF. CDR3 sequence (DNA): TGCAGTGCTAGGGGGACAGGGTACAACGAGCAGTACTTC.

A word on this clonotype: At one end the junction does not follow the germline gene, possibly because of a read error. V and J are TRBV7-2 and TRBJ2-7; 15 nucleotides match TRBD2. There are 16 residues in the CDR3. Germline lookup yields CDR1 SGHTA and CDR2 FQGNSA. Written as DNA, the CDR3 is TGTGCCAGCAGCCAAGATCTGGGACTAGCGGGAGGCGAGCGGTACTTC. Protein product: CASSQDLGLAGGERYF. Full variable domain (remainder filled in from reference TRBV7-2 and TRBJ2-7): GAGVSQSPSNKVTEKGKDVELRCDPISGHTALYWYRQSLGQGLEFLIYFQGNSAPDKSGLPSDRFSAERTGGSVSTLTIQRTQQEDSAVYLCASSQDLGLAGGERYFGPGTRLTVT.

This clonotype was counted at least ten times. This chain's CDR3 is CASSIRDRGPEAFF. As DNA, the CDR3 is TGTGCCAGTAGTATCCGGGACAGGGGGCCTGAAGCTTTCTTT. The chain carries TRBV19 and TRBJ1-1; 12 nucleotides match TRBD1. Per germline, CDR1 LNHDA and CDR2 SQIVND (reference sequence). CDR3 length: 14 amino acids. V gave up 3 bases and J gave up 6 bases; unmatched junction bases: 2.

CDR3 sequence reads: CATQTSGEQFF. The DNA for the CDR3 is TGTGCCACCCAGACTAGCGGCGAGCAGTTCTTC. The V and J genes are TRBV12-3 or TRBV12-4 and TRBJ2-1; the match to TRBD2 covers 9 bases. The CDR3 loop spans 11 amino acids. Trimming took 10 bases from V and 10 from J; bases not matched to a gene: 5.

A remark on this clonotype: A much larger clone is a single base away; this may be a read error. The chain is built from TRBV6-6 and TRBJ2-2, with D unclear. CDR3 length: 14 residues. Germline V CDR1 and CDR2: MNHNY, SVGAGI (reference sequence). CDR3 amino acids: CTSSDRLNTGELFF. The CDR3 nucleotides are TGTACCAGCAGCGATAGACTGAACACCGGGGAGCTGTTTTTT.

Regarding this clonotype: This may arise from a read error, as a much more abundant clone is one base away. The J gene is TRBJ1-2, the V gene TRBV12-3 or TRBV12-4; D gene unclear. With 5 bases removed from V and 3 bases from J, the gap between germline ends came to 7 bases. The CDR3 length is 12 residues. CDR3 amino acids: CASSTSDYGYTF. The CDR3 DNA is TGTGCCAGCAGTACCTCGGACTATGGCTACACCTTC.

V is TRBV29-1 and J is TRBJ2-7, with TRBD2 matching over 7 bases. Trimming removed 6 bases from V and 2 bases from J; junction bases left unmatched: 13. Germline V gene lookup returns CDR1 SQVTM and CDR2 ANQGSEA. The CDR3 is 15 amino acids. In DNA form, the CDR3 reads TGCAGCGTAGGCCTTATGGGGGAGGGTACCTACGAGCAGTACTTC. Its protein is CSVGLMGEGTYEQYF.

J is TRBJ2-5 and V is TRBV25-1; the match to TRBD1 covers 11 bases. Trimming at V came to 7 bases and at J to 7 bases, leaving 5 bases not matched to a gene. The CDR3 sequence is 13 residues long. Germline V lookup: CDR1 MGHDK, CDR2 SYGVNS. The CDR3, as DNA: TGTGCCAGCACATGGACAGGGGGCTGGACCCAGTACTTC. Translated: CASTWTGGWTQYF.

This clonotype was picked up many times. The rearrangement links TRBV25-1 to TRBJ2-2; possible D gene TRBD2, 5 bases. V was pared by 5 bases and J by 4 bases, with 14 bases between. The CDR3 extends over 15 amino acids. Germline V gene data show CDR1 as MGHDK and CDR2 as SYGVNS. The CDR3 reads CASSPRGGSTGELFF. CDR3 bases: TGTGCCAGCAGTCCCCGAGGAGGATCCACCGGGGAGCTGTTTTTT. Variable domain in full (rest from reference TRBV25-1 and TRBJ2-2): EADIYQTPRYLVIGTGKKITLECSQTMGHDKMYWYQQDPGMELHLIHYSYGVNSTEKGDLSSESTVSRIRTEHFPLTLESARPSHTSQYLCASSPRGGSTGELFFGEGSRLTVL.

This chain uses TRBV5-6 with TRBJ1-2, with D unresolved. Trimming took 0 bases from V and 3 from J, leaving 9 bases between them. The CDR3 is made up of 14 amino acids. Germline-derived CDR1 and CDR2 are SGHDT and YYEEEE. The CDR3 DNA reads TGTGCCAGCAGCTTGGGAGTGGGATACTATGGCTACACCTTC. Translated, it gives CASSLGVGYYGYTF.

This chain uses TRBV15 with TRBJ2-1; 11 bases agree with TRBD2. Unmatched junction bases numbered 1, after V lost 0 bases and J lost 9 bases. The CDR3 has 14 residues. CDR1 and CDR2 (germline): LNHNV, YYDKDF (reference sequence). CDR3 loop: CATSRDLAGGEQFF. The CDR3 DNA sequence: TGTGCCACCAGCAGAGATCTAGCGGGGGGTGAGCAGTTCTTC.

This clonotype has ten or more counts. The gene calls are TRBV29-1 and TRBJ2-5, with D possibly being TRBD1 (6 bases). Germline CDR1 and CDR2: SQVTM and ANQGSEA. CDR3 length equals 13 residues. V was cut by 7 bases and J by 3 bases, with 15 bases left in between. CDR3: CSAPGQGKETQYF. CDR3 DNA sequence: TGCAGCGCCCCGGGACAAGGAAAAGAGACCCAGTACTTC.

A remark on this clonotype: Mismatch with germline at one junction end may stem from a read error. The V and J genes are TRBV15 and TRBJ1-3, with D possibly matching TRBD1 (5 bases). The germline V gene has CDR1 LNHNV and CDR2 YYDKDF (reference sequence). The CDR3 contains 11 residues. The chain's CDR3 is CATSSRLAGDF. The CDR3 DNA reads TGTGCCACCAGCTCCCGACTAGCGGGGGATTTT.

This chain uses TRBV15 with TRBJ2-7; D is unresolved. Germline loops: CDR1 LNHNV, CDR2 YYDKDF (reference sequence). The CDR3 is made up of 16 amino acids. Trimming cost V 0 bases and J 1 base, with 13 bases left between them. The CDR3 sequence is CATSRDRSSGSYEQYF. CDR3 nucleotide sequence: TGTGCCACCAGCAGAGATCGGAGCTCTGGGTCCTACGAGCAGTACTTC.